These 20 T cell receptor beta chains share one sample of origin, sequenced in a study of control samples from healthy donors and cancer patients. The data were produced by immunoSEQ multiplex PCR, yet TCRdb's version contains in-frame clones alone and is incomplete. The profile covers around 30,000 clones, with approximately 94% appearing a single time and just over 6.5% taken by the ten largest. The sample taken for sequencing was blood. The source of these receptors is a man aged 60 to 69 in good health.

V gene TRBV20-1 combines with J gene TRBJ2-1; D ambiguous. Trimming cost V 0 bases and J 7 bases, with 4 bases left between them. Germline lookup yields CDR1 DFQATT and CDR2 SNEGSKA (reference sequence). CDR3 length: 11 amino acids. The DNA of the CDR3 is TGCAGTGCTAGAGATATGAATGAGCAGTTCTTC. It codes for CSARDMNEQFF.

The chain links TRBV5-1 to TRBJ1-1; perhaps TRBD1 as D (5 bases). CDR3 size: 12 residues. Trimming took 4 bases from V and 5 from J, leaving 9 bases between them. Looked up from germline, CDR1 is SGHRS and CDR2 is YFSETQ. The CDR3 reads CASSPWGTEAFF. The CDR3 DNA reads TGCGCCAGCAGCCCGTGGGGGACTGAAGCTTTCTTT.

A single count supports this clone. The genes are TRBV4-3 and TRBJ2-3, with D tentatively TRBD1 or TRBD2 (6 bases each). V was shortened by 6 bases and J by 4 bases, with 14 bases between the two germline ends. Germline CDR1 and CDR2: LGHNA and YSLEER. CDR3 length: 14 amino acids. Here the CDR3 DNA reads TGCGCCAGCAGTCTGGGGGGCCTGGCAGATACGCAGTATTTT. Protein: CASSLGGLADTQYF.

The chain uses TRBV19 and TRBJ1-1, with a possible D match to TRBD1 (6 bases). The ends were cut back, 4 bases at V and 1 base at J, with 7 bases in the middle. This CDR3 is built from 13 residues. From germline, CDR1 is LNHDA and CDR2 SQIVND (reference sequence). The CDR3 loop is CASSTTGNTEAFF. DNA for the CDR3: TGTGCCAGTAGTACGACAGGGAACACTGAAGCTTTCTTT.

The rearrangement links TRBV13 to TRBJ2-1; 8 nucleotides line up with TRBD2. Trimming at V came to 0 bases and at J to 9 bases, leaving 1 base not matched to a gene. Germline V CDR1 and CDR2: PRHDT, FYEKMQ (reference sequence). The CDR3 covers 13 residues. The CDR3 reads CASSLGGLVEQFF. The CDR3 DNA reads as TGTGCCAGCAGCTTAGGGGGACTAGTTGAGCAGTTCTTC.

CDR3: CASCRDINEQFF. In DNA, the CDR3 is TGTGCCAGCTGCCGGGACATCAATGAGCAGTTCTTC. The gene calls are TRBV6-5 and TRBJ2-1, with a possible D match to TRBD1 (6 bases). This CDR3 is built from 12 residues. V was cut by 8 bases and J by 6 bases, with 11 bases left in between. Per germline, CDR1 MNHEY and CDR2 SVGAGI.

This sequence joins TRBV6-5 and TRBJ2-7, with D perhaps TRBD2 (6 bases). The CDR3 consists of 15 residues. Germline V gives CDR1 MNHEY, CDR2 SVGAGI. V was pared by 2 bases and J by 3 bases, with 14 bases between. The CDR3 DNA reads as TGTGCCAGCAGTTACCAGGGACGGAGGGGCTACGAGCAGTACTTC. It codes for CASSYQGRRGYEQYF.

The chain links TRBV7-6 to TRBJ2-2, with D perhaps TRBD2 (5 bases). Germline CDR1 reads SGHVS; CDR2 reads FNYEAQ. V lost 2 bases to trimming and J lost 0 bases, with 10 bases between them. The CDR3 contains 16 residues. The CDR3 is CASSLMEDPNTGELFF. CDR3 sequence (DNA): TGTGCCAGCAGCTTAATGGAGGATCCGAACACCGGGGAGCTGTTTTTT.

The chain is built from TRBV6-1 and TRBJ2-5; the match to TRBD1 covers 7 bases. Germline V gene data show CDR1 as MNHNS and CDR2 as SASEGT. This CDR3 comprises 17 residues. The V and J ends lost 2 bases and 4 bases, in that order; junction bases with no gene match: 13. Written as DNA, the CDR3 is TGTGCCAGCAGTGAACAGACAGGGTCCCTTATAAGAGAGACCCAGTACTTC. Amino acid sequence: CASSEQTGSLIRETQYF.

This sequence joins TRBV11-2 and TRBJ2-1; tentatively, D is TRBD2 (7 bases). Germline CDR1 SGHAT, CDR2 FQNNGV. Trimming cost V 3 bases and J 8 bases, with 17 bases left between them. The CDR3 totals 15 residues. DNA of the CDR3: TGTGCCAGCAGCTTTTCGAGGGGGGGCCAGCATGAGCAGTTCTTC. Translating it yields CASSFSRGGQHEQFF.

The chain has TRBV9 and TRBJ2-7; a weak D match, TRBD1 (5 bases). V was trimmed by 0 bases and J by 5 bases, leaving 12 bases between them. Germline CDR1 and CDR2: SGDLS and YYNGEE. This CDR3 region has 14 residues. CDR3 region: CASSVGQGSHEQYF. CDR3 in DNA: TGTGCCAGCAGCGTAGGTCAGGGTAGCCACGAGCAGTACTTC.

The J gene is TRBJ1-3, the V gene TRBV28; D may be TRBD1 (5 bases). Between the trimmed V and J ends, which lost 8 bases and 0 bases, there was a span of 11 bases. Germline V CDR1 and CDR2: MDHEN, SYDVKM. The CDR3 has 14 residues. CDR3 sequence reads: CASGGAYSGNTIYF. The DNA of the CDR3 is TGTGCCAGCGGTGGGGCCTACTCTGGAAACACCATATATTTT.

The chain is built from TRBV7-2 and TRBJ1-3; D not resolved. The CDR3 is 15 residues long. V was pared by 2 bases and J by 0 bases, with 8 bases between. Per the germline V gene, CDR1 is SGHTA and CDR2 is FQGNSA. The CDR3 DNA reads as TGTGCCAGCAGCTTATGGGCGGGCTCTGGAAACACCATATATTTT. This gives the protein CASSLWAGSGNTIYF.

CDR3 in amino acids: CASSFRVQGSYNSPLHF. CDR3 in DNA: TGTGCCAGCAGCTTCAGGGTACAGGGCTCCTATAATTCACCCCTCCACTTT. The rearrangement links TRBV7-6 to TRBJ1-6, with D possibly being TRBD1 (6 bases). V lost 3 bases and J lost 0, with 12 bases in between. The germline V gene has CDR1 SGHVS and CDR2 FNYEAQ. The length of the CDR3 is 17 residues.

CDR3 bases: TGTGCCAGCAGCCAAGATATGGGGGCAGGGGGCTTAGGCGAGCAGTACTTC. Translating it yields CASSQDMGAGGLGEQYF. V gene TRBV4-2 combines with J gene TRBJ2-7; 8 bases line up with TRBD1. Germline CDR1 and CDR2: LGHNA and YNFKEQ. V shed 0 bases and J 6 bases; nucleotides not matched to a gene: 13. This CDR3 comprises 17 residues.

The chain employs TRBV7-9 and TRBJ2-7, with D tentatively TRBD1 (6 bases). V was clipped by 5 bases and J by 6 bases, with 14 bases between them. The CDR3 runs 13 residues. Germline V gene data show CDR1 as SEHNR and CDR2 as FQNEAQ (reference sequence). Written as DNA, the CDR3 is TGTGCCAGCAGCAAAGGGGGTACTGGCGAGCAGTACTTC. It encodes CASSKGGTGEQYF. The full variable domain, completed using reference TRBV7-9 and TRBJ2-7, is DTGVSQNPRHKITKRGQNVTFRCDPISEHNRLYWYRQTLGQGPEFLTYFQNEAQLEKSRLLSDRFSAERPKGSFSTLEIQRTEQGDSAMYLCASSKGGTGEQYFGPGTRLTVT.

V gene TRBV19 combines with J gene TRBJ2-1, with TRBD2 matching over 7 bases. V lost 7 bases and J lost 12; bases outside the gene matches: 12. Looked up from germline, CDR1 is LNHDA and CDR2 is SQIVND (reference sequence). The length of the CDR3 is 13 residues. The CDR3 nucleotides read TGTGCCAGTAATTCAAGGGAGGGGAGAACGCAGTTCTTC. Amino acids: CASNSREGRTQFF.

In this sample, this clone turned up a few times. The CDR3 DNA reads as TGTGCCATCAGGGCAGGAGATAACTATGGCTACACCTTC. Protein product: CAIRAGDNYGYTF. V is TRBV10-3 and J is TRBJ1-2, with D unresolved. The CDR3 has 13 amino acids. From germline, CDR1 is ENHRY and CDR2 SYGVKD. The ends were cut back, 6 bases at V and 1 base at J, with 9 bases in the middle.

The count of this clone is one. The chain joins TRBV7-3 to TRBJ1-1; no definite D call. The V gene lost 1 base and the J gene lost 1 base, with 10 bases spanning the gap. The germline CDR1 and CDR2 sequences are SGHTA and FQGTGA. The CDR3 contains 15 residues. The CDR3 bases are TGTGCCAGCAGCTTAAGTGGACGAGCGAACACTGAAGCTTTCTTT. It encodes CASSLSGRANTEAFF.

The chain links TRBV7-2 to TRBJ1-4; TRBD1 matches 8 bases. CDR1 and CDR2 from the germline V gene are SGHTA and FQGNSA. Trimming removed 5 bases from V and 8 bases from J; junction bases left unmatched: 10. This CDR3 has 15 residues. The CDR3 nucleotides are TGTGCCAGCAGCGCCCGGACAGGGTTAAGGGAAAAACTGTTTTTT. This translates into CASSARTGLREKLFF.